A single T cell receptor beta chain is shown here with its context. What it binds is not known. These data belong to a study of shared clonotypes between healthy human individuals. Sequencing was performed with immunoSEQ multiplex PCR; in TCRdb, only in-frame clones are kept and a portion is missing. The sample includes roughly 1,800,000 clones, just under 95% of them seen just once. Positive CCR7 selection of CD45RO-negative cells yielded the naive CD8 cells, and terminally differentiated effector memory CD45RA+ cells were excluded. Study-level findings and limits: Across subsets, estimated richness was generally greater for naive than for memory populations.

Sequenced material: naive CD8+ T cells sorted from blood. This receptor was identified in a man between 18 and 29 years old in good health.

CDR3 in DNA: TGCGCCAGCAGTCTAGCGGAAACGAACACCGGGGAGCTGTTTTTT. Protein: CASSLAETNTGELFF. V and J are TRBV4-1 and TRBJ2-2; 7 bases line up with TRBD2. V lost 6 bases, J lost 0 bases, and 4 bases stayed unmatched. The CDR3 extends over 15 amino acids. Germline V gene data show CDR1 as MGHRA and CDR2 as YSYEKL.